These T cell receptor beta chains were read from a single sample in a study of vaccination and CD4 T cells after COVID-19. Their target antigens are unknown. One entry per CDR3 protein results from TCRdb running MiXCR on the PCR reads. The profile shows under 11,000 distinct CDR3 sequences, about 40% of them singletons. Source material: CD4+ T cells from blood, cultured in vitro. Receptor source: a human donor who had recovered from COVID-19. CDR3s leave out the opening cysteine and the closing phenylalanine or tryptophan. The order of the fields is V gene, CDR3 protein.

>TRBV27
ASSPYRGHAF
>TRBV20-1
SATTRSTDTQY
>TRBV20-1
SARAKQGIETQY
>TRBV19
ASREGGHRETQY
>TRBV6-1
ASSHGTTGNTEAF
>TRBV5-6
ASSALGRSNQPQH
>TRBV11-3
ASSLDLERLPSYEQY
>TRBV12-3/TRBV12-4
ASRNTGVDQPQH
>TRBV2
ASRWTRDSDSYEQY
>TRBV27
ASSSLGQLTNYGYT
>TRBV11-3
ASSLVSRETEAF
>TRBV30
ACLDANTQY
>TRBV12-3/TRBV12-4
ASSSLAGELF
>TRBV5-4
ASSLLGSSYNSPLH
>TRBV20-1
SARAGNYGYT
>TRBV6-1
ASSEGTGSLSPLH
>TRBV27
ASSLFGRGGMETQY
>TRBV27
ASSLLGQANTEAF
>TRBV11-3
ASSSLYGRPGTSGSSGANVLT
>TRBV12-3/TRBV12-4
ASSGWTGFNTEAF
>TRBV12-3/TRBV12-4
ASSPFAGTEAF
>TRBV5-1
ASSFEGSGNTIY
>TRBV2
ATTGSGYGYT
>TRBV12-3/TRBV12-4
ASTAGGYGYT
>TRBV11-2
ASSYPGQYSPLH
>TRBV12-2
ASRLGDRGRGGEQF